Given below is one T cell receptor beta chain in context. This sample was taken from a study of blood T cell repertoires in COVID-19. Study in general: The analysed material was cDNA or gDNA that came from T cells, B-cell-depleted T cells, or PBMCs.

Profiled with immunoSEQ multiplex PCR; TCRdb holds only in-frame clones, not every one. The sample contains approximately 69,000 clones, roughly 76% of which appear only once. Specimen: peripheral blood. The TCR originated in a woman in her seventies with acute or convalescent COVID-19.

The CDR3 DNA reads as TGTGCCAGCAGTGAGGGGCAGAACAATGAGCAGTTCTTC. It encodes CASSEGQNNEQFF. V usage is TRBV25-1 and J usage is TRBJ2-1; TRBD1 might be the D (5 bases). The CDR3 totals 13 residues. Germline CDR1 MGHDK, CDR2 SYGVNS. Trimming removed 3 bases at V and 5 bases at J, with 8 bases between.